Below, 28 T cell receptor beta chains from the same sample are listed, as sequenced in a study of CD8 T cells in ankylosing spondylitis. TCRdb itself ran the 5' RACE reads through MiXCR, one entry per CDR3 protein. This table holds about 69,000 distinct CDR3 sequences, roughly 5% found once. Material for sequencing was blood, either unsorted or a sorted T cell fraction (not recorded which). The receptors originated from a male donor with ankylosing spondylitis or in good health (not recorded which).

This clonotype has a count of ten or more. The V and J genes are TRBV5-1 and TRBJ1-6; 9 bases are shared with TRBD1. In germline, CDR1 is SGHRS, CDR2 YFSETQ. V trimming: 2 bases; J trimming: 6 bases; junction bases outside the gene matches: 0. This CDR3 comprises 14 residues. The CDR3 DNA reads as TGCGCCAGCAGCTTACAGGGGGCTAATTCACCCCTCCACTTT. This gives the protein CASSLQGANSPLHF. Based on the CDR3 plus reference TRBV5-1 and TRBJ1-6, the full variable domain is KAGVTQTPRYLIKTRGQQVTLSCSPISGHRSVSWYQQTPGQGLQFLFEYFSETQRNKGNFPGRFSGRQFSNSRSEMNVSTLELGDSALYLCASSLQGANSPLHFGNGTRLTVT.

This clonotype was picked up many times. This chain joins TRBV27 and TRBJ1-2; D might be TRBD1 (5 bases). V lost 6 bases and J 0 bases, leaving 14 bases between the germline ends. Per germline, CDR1 MNHEY and CDR2 SMNVEV (reference sequence). CDR3 length: 15 residues. The CDR3 loop reads CASSRPGVPNYGYTF. CDR3 nucleotide sequence: TGTGCCAGCAGCCGACCGGGGGTACCTAACTATGGCTACACCTTC.

This clonotype was observed many times. CDR3 sequence reads: CASSHPTGVNEQFF. CDR3 sequence (DNA): TGTGCCAGCAGTCATCCGACAGGAGTCAATGAGCAGTTCTTC. The rearrangement joins TRBV5-5 to TRBJ2-1, with D tentatively TRBD1 (6 bases). Germline-derived CDR1 and CDR2 are SGHKS and YYEKEE (reference sequence). The CDR3 runs to 14 residues. Trimming removed 5 bases from V and 6 bases from J, with 15 bases in between.

This clonotype was counted at least ten times. The V gene is TRBV24-1, the J gene TRBJ2-7, with a possible D match to TRBD1 (7 bases). Trimming cost V 7 bases and J 7 bases, with 22 bases left between them. Looked up from germline, CDR1 is KGHDR and CDR2 is SFDVKD. This CDR3 has 15 residues. The CDR3 loop is CATSDNRGGTSEQYF. The CDR3 bases are TGTGCCACCAGCGATAACAGGGGAGGAACTAGTGAGCAGTACTTC.

The gene calls are TRBV11-1 and TRBJ2-2, with TRBD2 identical over 9 bases. The length of the CDR3 is 18 residues. In germline, CDR1 is SGHAT, CDR2 FQDESV (reference sequence). The V and J ends lost 6 bases and 1 base, in that order; junction bases with no gene match: 12. CDR3 sequence: CASRPILQRGENTGELFF. In nucleotides, the CDR3 is TGTGCCAGCAGACCCATCTTACAGCGGGGGGAGAACACCGGGGAGCTGTTTTTT. Together with reference TRBV11-1 and TRBJ2-2, the CDR3 gives the full variable domain: EAEVAQSPRYKITEKSQAVAFWCDPISGHATLYWYRQILGQGPELLVQFQDESVVDDSQLPKDRFSAERLKGVDSTLKIQPAELGDSAMYLCASRPILQRGENTGELFFGEGSRLTVL.

The sample holds many counts of this clonotype. The chain combines TRBV4-2 with TRBJ2-2; D may be TRBD2 (6 bases). The CDR3 has 15 residues. V lost 1 base to trimming and J lost 6 bases, with 12 bases between them. Germline-derived CDR1 and CDR2 are LGHNA and YNFKEQ. CDR3 sequence reads: CASSQVGGTAGELFF. The CDR3, as DNA: TGTGCCAGCAGCCAAGTCGGGGGAACGGCCGGGGAGCTGTTTTTT.

This clonotype showed up many times. The rearrangement joins TRBV28 to TRBJ2-3; D is uncertain. Germline V gene lookup returns CDR1 MDHEN and CDR2 SYDVKM. V was shortened by 3 bases and J by 1 base, with 11 bases between the two germline ends. The CDR3 extends over 15 amino acids. Here the CDR3 reads CASSFGQVRTDTQYF. The DNA of the CDR3 is TGTGCCAGCAGTTTTGGTCAGGTTCGCACAGATACGCAGTATTTT.

The table lists this clonotype with many counts. The chain carries TRBV3-1 and TRBJ1-1, with 8 bases fitting TRBD1. Germline CDR1 is LGHDT and CDR2 is YNNKEL (reference sequence). V lost 4 bases and J lost 0; bases outside the gene matches: 4. The length of the CDR3 is 15 residues. CDR3 coding DNA: TGTGCCAGCAGCCGGACAGGGTTGATGAACACTGAAGCTTTCTTT. Protein: CASSRTGLMNTEAFF.

This clonotype was observed at least ten times. The chain recombines TRBV6-1 with TRBJ2-1; D may match TRBD1 or TRBD2 (6 bases each). Trimming shortened V by 10 bases and J by 1 base, and 14 bases separated the two germline ends. CDR1 and CDR2 from the germline V gene are MNHNS and SASEGT. The CDR3 loop spans 14 amino acids. The CDR3 spells CAIGGHSSYNEQFF. In DNA form, the CDR3 reads TGTGCCATAGGGGGGCATAGTTCCTACAATGAGCAGTTCTTC.

This clonotype was counted at least ten times. V and J are TRBV25-1 and TRBJ2-1, with 7 bases identical to TRBD1. J was trimmed by 2 bases and V by 1 base; bases with no gene match: 8. CDR3 length: 17 residues. Germline CDR1 MGHDK, CDR2 SYGVNS. The CDR3 reads CASSEWFLGQTYNEQFF. The CDR3, as DNA: TGTGCCAGCAGTGAATGGTTCCTGGGACAGACCTACAATGAGCAGTTCTTC.

This clonotype was seen ten or more times. The rearrangement uses TRBV20-1 and TRBJ2-2; 8 bases line up with TRBD2. Germline lookup yields CDR1 DFQATT and CDR2 SNEGSKA (reference sequence). V shed 0 bases, J shed 2 bases, and the junction held 5 bases outside the gene matches. The CDR3 totals 16 residues. CDR3 in DNA: TGCAGTGCTAGAGATTTCACTAGCGGAAACACCGGGGAGCTGTTTTTT. Protein: CSARDFTSGNTGELFF.

The CDR3 DNA sequence: TGTGCCAGCAGCTTAGTGCGTGGGACTAGCGGGGGGGCTTTCCTCCCAACAGATACGCAGTATTTT. It specifies CASSLVRGTSGGAFLPTDTQYF. This chain connects TRBV11-1 to TRBJ2-3; 16 positions match TRBD2. Germline V gene data show CDR1 as SGHAT and CDR2 as FQDESV (reference sequence). The V and J ends lost 1 base and 3 bases, in that order; junction bases with no gene match: 16. CDR3 length: 22 residues.

This clonotype appeared many times. The chain employs TRBV4-3 and TRBJ1-1; D gene ambiguous. V was pared by 1 base and J by 7 bases, with 7 bases between. This CDR3 is built from 12 residues. The germline gives CDR1 LGHNA, CDR2 YSLEER. In DNA form, the CDR3 reads TGCGCCAGCAGCCAAGGAAGAGGTGAAGCTTTCTTT. Protein sequence: CASSQGRGEAFF.

This clonotype was recorded many times. V gene TRBV27 combines with J gene TRBJ2-3; D is unresolved. Germline V gives CDR1 MNHEY, CDR2 SMNVEV (reference sequence). The CDR3 consists of 15 residues. V was trimmed by 2 bases and J by 4 bases, leaving 13 bases between them. The CDR3 DNA reads TGTGCCAGCAGTTTAAATAAGGTCGCCGCAGATACGCAGTATTTT. The encoded protein is CASSLNKVAADTQYF.

This clonotype was found many times. The rearrangement uses TRBV6-2 or TRBV6-3 and TRBJ1-5; perhaps TRBD1 as D (5 bases). The germline gives CDR1 MNHEY, CDR2 SVGEGT. Trimming took off 2 bases at V and 4 bases at J, with 6 bases between the two ends. There are 13 residues in the CDR3. In DNA, the CDR3 is TGTGCCAGCAGTTACGGGGCAAATCAGCCCCAGCATTTT. Amino acid sequence: CASSYGANQPQHF.

This clonotype appeared a few times. This chain connects TRBV30 to TRBJ1-1, with D possibly TRBD1 on 6 matching bases. This CDR3 is built from 16 residues. The V end was cut by 1 base, the J end by 0 bases, with 15 bases between. Germline V gene data show CDR1 as GTSNPN and CDR2 as SVGIG (reference sequence). The DNA of the CDR3 is TGTGCCTGGAGTGCAACTTCGGGACAAATGAACACTGAAGCTTTCTTT. Its protein is CAWSATSGQMNTEAFF.

This clonotype was detected many times. This chain joins TRBV5-1 and TRBJ2-7; no clear D gene. The CDR3 extends over 14 amino acids. Trimming removed 2 bases from V and 6 bases from J, with 15 bases in between. Germline V gene sequence: CDR1 SGHRS, CDR2 YFSETQ. CDR3 sequence reads: CASSFEDSPGEQYF. Written as DNA, the CDR3 is TGCGCCAGCAGCTTCGAAGACTCTCCGGGCGAGCAGTACTTC. The full variable domain, completed using reference TRBV5-1 and TRBJ2-7, is KAGVTQTPRYLIKTRGQQVTLSCSPISGHRSVSWYQQTPGQGLQFLFEYFSETQRNKGNFPGRFSGRQFSNSRSEMNVSTLELGDSALYLCASSFEDSPGEQYFGPGTRLTVT.

This clonotype showed up many times. DNA for the CDR3: TGTGCCAGCCGAGGGGACAGTACGAGGGCACCCCTCCACTTT. Its translation: CASRGDSTRAPLHF. The chain couples TRBV19 to TRBJ1-6, with 7 bases that match TRBD1. V gave up 9 bases and J gave up 11 bases; unmatched junction bases: 13. Germline CDR1 and CDR2: LNHDA and SQIVND (reference sequence). The CDR3 runs to 14 residues.

This clonotype came up many times. V and J are TRBV11-2 and TRBJ2-1; D call uncertain. This CDR3 region has 18 residues. The germline gives CDR1 SGHAT, CDR2 FQNNGV. V dropped 0 bases and J dropped 3 bases, with 18 bases sitting between them. This CDR3 is CASSLEFASQIYYNEQFF. CDR3 nucleotide sequence: TGTGCCAGCAGCTTAGAGTTTGCGAGTCAGATATACTACAATGAGCAGTTCTTC.

This clonotype came up many times. This chain connects TRBV28 to TRBJ1-2, with D possibly matching TRBD1 (6 bases). Germline loops: CDR1 MDHEN, CDR2 SYDVKM. The CDR3 covers 11 residues. Deletions cut 3 bases from V and 13 bases from J, with 12 bases between. CDR3 bases: TGTGCCAGCAGTTTGACCAGGGGACGCACCTTC. Translation gives CASSLTRGRTF.

This clonotype has ten or more counts. The chain carries TRBV5-1 and TRBJ1-1; weak D call: TRBD1 (6 bases). Trimming pared 1 base from V and 0 bases from J, leaving 13 bases between. The CDR3 is 16 amino acids. Per the germline V gene, CDR1 is SGHRS and CDR2 is YFSETQ. This CDR3 is CASSLNLDSLNTEAFF. The DNA of the CDR3 is TGCGCCAGCAGCTTGAACCTGGACAGCTTGAACACTGAAGCTTTCTTT.

Ten or more counts support this clonotype. The chain links TRBV5-1 to TRBJ2-3; 8 bases line up with TRBD1. The V gene's germline CDR1 is SGHRS and CDR2 YFSETQ. V gave up 4 bases and J gave up 3 bases; unmatched junction bases: 4. This CDR3 contains 14 residues. For the CDR3, the DNA is TGCGCCAGCAGCCCGGGACAGGAAACAGATACGCAGTATTTT. Protein product: CASSPGQETDTQYF. Full variable domain (missing parts from reference TRBV5-1 and TRBJ2-3): KAGVTQTPRYLIKTRGQQVTLSCSPISGHRSVSWYQQTPGQGLQFLFEYFSETQRNKGNFPGRFSGRQFSNSRSEMNVSTLELGDSALYLCASSPGQETDTQYFGPGTRLTVL.

This chain uses TRBV3-1 with TRBJ2-1; 8 nucleotides align to TRBD1. Germline V gene sequence: CDR1 LGHDT, CDR2 YNNKEL (reference sequence). V dropped 11 bases and J dropped 3; count of bases not matched to a gene: 24. The CDR3 contains 19 residues. CDR3 residues: CACTQARERTGLYYNEQFF. The DNA for the CDR3 is TGTGCCTGCACCCAAGCTCGGGAAAGGACAGGGCTTTACTACAATGAGCAGTTCTTC.

This clonotype has a count of ten or more. This rearrangement joins TRBV30 to TRBJ1-1; D unclear. Germline lookup yields CDR1 GTSNPN and CDR2 SVGIG (reference sequence). V was pared by 2 bases and J by 3 bases, with 16 bases between. The CDR3 spans 15 residues. The CDR3 DNA reads as TGTGCCTGGAGTATACTAAAGCGCCTAGACACTGAAGCTTTCTTT. Translation gives CAWSILKRLDTEAFF.

The chain joins TRBV3-1 to TRBJ2-5; D is uncertain. Trimming took 2 bases from V and 6 from J, leaving 16 bases between them. Germline V gene sequence: CDR1 LGHDT, CDR2 YNNKEL (reference sequence). CDR3 size: 15 residues. The CDR3, as DNA: TGTGCCAGCAGCCAACCGGATATGGGTTTCCAGACCCAGTACTTC. Its translation is CASSQPDMGFQTQYF.

This clonotype appeared many times. The J gene is TRBJ2-5, the V gene TRBV27; TRBD1 aligns across 9 bases. CDR3 length equals 15 residues. With 5 bases clipped from V and 5 bases from J, the junction kept 9 bases outside the gene matches. In germline, CDR1 is MNHEY, CDR2 SMNVEV (reference sequence). This CDR3 is CASSNTGTGWETQYF. The CDR3 nucleotides are TGTGCCAGCAGTAACACCGGGACAGGGTGGGAGACCCAGTACTTC.

This clonotype appeared many times. The rearrangement uses TRBV4-1 and TRBJ2-1; 12 positions match TRBD2. Germline-derived CDR1 and CDR2 are MGHRA and YSYEKL. CDR3 length equals 15 residues. The ends lost 4 bases at V and 7 bases at J; junction bases unmatched: 5. CDR3 DNA: TGCGCCAGCAGCCCACTAGCGGGGGGTCCTAATGAGCAGTTCTTC. It is translated as CASSPLAGGPNEQFF.

This clonotype has a count of ten or more. V gene TRBV27 combines with J gene TRBJ1-1; D not resolved. V was shortened by 7 bases and J by 7 bases, with 19 bases between the two germline ends. Germline loops: CDR1 MNHEY, CDR2 SMNVEV (reference sequence). The CDR3 covers 14 residues. CDR3 region: CASTIGPGIGEAFF. The CDR3, as DNA: TGTGCCAGCACTATCGGCCCGGGTATAGGTGAAGCTTTCTTT.